This TCR beta chain originates from a study of blood T cell repertoires in COVID-19. On the study more broadly: From the United States, Italy and Spain came samples of acute and convalescent COVID-19. Sample material is recorded as cDNA or gDNA derived from T cells, B-cell-depleted T cells, or PBMCs.

Under the authors' procedure: Using reference gene primer amplification, nucleated cell counts were estimated. Produced via immunoSEQ multiplex PCR; TCRdb's table is partial and in-frame only. The V and J calls and clone size come from that table; D and trimming were worked out from the DNA. The table records around 180,000 clones, roughly 70% of them present only once. The V and J ends lost 2 bases and 0 bases, in that order; junction bases with no gene match: 12. Germline CDR1 reads MDHEN; CDR2 reads SYDVKM. CDR3 size: 18 residues. Input material: peripheral blood. This sequence was found in a woman older than 75 with acute or convalescent COVID-19. This chain joins TRBV28 and TRBJ2-7, with 8 nucleotides matching TRBD2. DNA for the CDR3: TGTGCCAGCAGTTTACTCTCACTAGCGGTTAGGAGCTCCTACGAGCAGTACTTC. Its translation: CASSLLSLAVRSSYEQYF.